A selection of T cell receptor beta chains follows, all from one sample in a study of blood T cells in healthy people across ages. TCRdb called the 5' RACE reads again in MiXCR, with one record for every CDR3 protein. This sample carries roughly 1,500,000 distinct CDR3 sequences, about 43% of them seen once, and the ten largest clones take roughly 8.2%. Sequenced: blood. The receptors derive from a woman younger than 35 in good health. Both conserved end residues are part of each CDR3. Each record gives: V gene, clone size, J gene, D gene, CDR3 DNA, CDR3 protein. D genes are given only for firm matches. Size is stated for part of the rows, as once, few or many counts, or as a class when the clone is expanded.

TRBV2,.,TRBJ1-1,TRBD1,TGTGCCAGCAGTCCCCGGGACAGTGGAACTGAAGCTTTCTTT,CASSPRDSGTEAFF
TRBV7-2,.,TRBJ1-5,.,TGTGCCAGCAGCTTAGGGCAGCCAAACCTTTATAGCAATCAGCCCCAGCATTTT,CASSLGQPNLYSNQPQHF
TRBV7-2,few,TRBJ2-1,.,TGTGCCAGCACCTCCTCCCGGGCTAGCGCCTACAATGAGCAGTTCTTC,CASTSSRASAYNEQFF
TRBV5-6,.,TRBJ2-7,.,TGTGCCAGCAGCGGTCTAACGGCGGACCACTACAATGAGCAGTACTTC,CASSGLTADHYNEQYF
TRBV28,.,TRBJ2-2,TRBD2,TGTGCCAGCAGTTTTACTTCTAGCGGCGTCACCGGGGAGCTGTTTTTT,CASSFTSSGVTGELFF
TRBV6-2/TRBV6-3,.,TRBJ1-5,TRBD1,TGTGCCAGCAGTACAGGGGGTATTGAGAATCAGCCCCAGCATTTT,CASSTGGIENQPQHF
TRBV20-1,few,TRBJ1-4,.,TGCAGTGCCTTACCTACCGTCAGCAATGAAAAACTGTTTTTT,CSALPTVSNEKLFF
TRBV7-2,few,TRBJ2-3,TRBD2,TGTGCCAGCAGCTTACGACCAGCGGGAGGAACGGATACGCAGTATTTT,CASSLRPAGGTDTQYF
TRBV12-5,.,TRBJ1-5,TRBD1,TGTGCTAGTGGTTTGGTAGGGACAGGGGGCACTCAGCCCCAGCATTTT,CASGLVGTGGTQPQHF
TRBV12-3/TRBV12-4,.,TRBJ2-7,.,TGTGCCAGCAGTCCACAGGCGAACTACGAGCAGTACTTC,CASSPQANYEQYF
TRBV20-1,few,TRBJ2-7,.,TGCAGTGCTAGCGGGGACGGGTACGAGCAGTACTTC,CSASGDGYEQYF
TRBV6-5,few,TRBJ2-1,TRBD2,TGTGCCAGCAGTTACTCGGCGAGCGGGGGGGATGAGCAGTTCTTC,CASSYSASGGDEQFF
TRBV7-7,few,TRBJ2-1,.,TGTGCCAGCACCCATGCACGGGCTGAGCAGTTCTTC,CASTHARAEQFF
TRBV5-1,.,TRBJ1-2,.,TGCGCCAGCAGCTTGGGTTCGGGGGACTATGGCTACACCTTC,CASSLGSGDYGYTF
TRBV15,.,TRBJ1-2,.,TGTACCACCAGCCCCGGGCAGGGATATCGGGGCTACACCTTC,CTTSPGQGYRGYTF
TRBV2,few,TRBJ2-5,.,TGTGCCAGCAGTGAAGCGCTGGGGAAGGGGACCCAGTACTTC,CASSEALGKGTQYF
TRBV5-1,many,TRBJ2-3,.,TGCGCCAGCAGCCCAACGACAGGCACAGATACGCAGTATTTT,CASSPTTGTDTQYF
TRBV18,.,TRBJ2-5,.,TGTGCCAGCTCACCCTCCTTACACGACAATGAGCAGTACTTC,CASSPSLHDNEQYF
TRBV12-3/TRBV12-4,many,TRBJ2-1,.,TGTGCCAGCAGTTTAGAGGAGGGCCTCGGGGGGCGCGGGATACATAACAATGAGCAGTTCTTC,CASSLEEGLGGRGIHNNEQFF
TRBV13,.,TRBJ2-3,.,TGTGCCAGCATCCCTGAAGGCACAGATACGCAGTATTTT,CASIPEGTDTQYF
TRBV3-1,.,TRBJ2-4,.,TGTGCCAGCAGCCAAGATCGGAATGGAATAGCCAAAAACATTCAGTACTTC,CASSQDRNGIAKNIQYF
TRBV12-3/TRBV12-4,.,TRBJ2-1,TRBD2,TGTGCCAGCAGTCGAGCGGGAAGCTCCTACAATGAGCAGTTCTTC,CASSRAGSSYNEQFF
TRBV2,once,TRBJ2-5,.,TGTGCCAGCAGTGAACTCTCGGAGACCCAGTACTTC,CASSELSETQYF
TRBV24-1,.,TRBJ1-2,TRBD1,TGTGCCACCAGTACGACAACAGGGGTTGGTGGCTACACCTTC,CATSTTTGVGGYTF
TRBV20-1,few,TRBJ2-4,TRBD2,TGTAGTGCTAGAGAGGGTGCGGGGGTTGGAAACATTCAGTACTTC,CSAREGAGVGNIQYF
TRBV20-1,.,TRBJ1-2,.,TGCAGTGCTAGGAGACATGGGGCTGGCTACACCTTC,CSARRHGAGYTF
TRBV20-1,.,TRBJ2-2,TRBD1,TGCAGTGCCGAAGGGACAGGGGGGACGGAGGGGGAGCTGTTTTTT,CSAEGTGGTEGELFF
TRBV4-1,few,TRBJ1-2,TRBD1,TGCGCCAGCAGCCGAGATCAGACAGGGGGATCGTCGAACTATGGCTACACCTTC,CASSRDQTGGSSNYGYTF
TRBV18,few,TRBJ2-7,TRBD1,TGTGCCAGCTCACCACGACAGGGCGAGCAGTACTTC,CASSPRQGEQYF
TRBV4-1,.,TRBJ2-5,TRBD1,TGCGCCAGCAGCCAAGGTGTGGGACAGGGATCTTCGGGGCAGTACTTC,CASSQGVGQGSSGQYF
TRBV7-9,few,TRBJ2-3,TRBD2,TGTGCCAGCAGCTTAACCGGGACTACTAGCACAGATACGCAGTATTTT,CASSLTGTTSTDTQYF
TRBV7-7,.,TRBJ2-3,TRBD2,TGCGCTAGCAGCTCTTTTCCCGGGGGGGGCACAGATACGCAGTATTTT,CASSSFPGGGTDTQYF
TRBV27,.,TRBJ2-6,.,TGTGCCAGCAGTTTGGCGGGACACCTCACCCCCAGTAAAGGGGCCAACGTCCTGACTTTC,CASSLAGHLTPSKGANVLTF
TRBV9,.,TRBJ2-3,.,TGTGCCAGCAGCGCACTAGGGGCAGATACGCAGTATTTT,CASSALGADTQYF
TRBV27,.,TRBJ2-3,.,TGTGCCAGCAGTTTACGCCCCCTCTCGCGGACTAGCACAGATACGCAGTATTTT,CASSLRPLSRTSTDTQYF
TRBV28,.,TRBJ2-1,TRBD2,TGTGCCAGCAGCCGGGGGGTAGCGGGGTCTGAGCAGTTCTTC,CASSRGVAGSEQFF
TRBV7-9,.,TRBJ1-2,.,TGTGCCAGCAGCTTAGATGCAGGGAGCTATGGCTACACCTTC,CASSLDAGSYGYTF
TRBV20-1,.,TRBJ2-7,TRBD2,TGCAGTGCTAGTGCCCCGGGACTAGCGGGAGTGAATGGGCAGTACTTC,CSASAPGLAGVNGQYF
TRBV6-6,.,TRBJ2-6,.,TGTGCCAGCAGCTCCCAGACGGGAACTGGGGCCAACGTCCTGACTTTC,CASSSQTGTGANVLTF
TRBV12-3/TRBV12-4,.,TRBJ2-7,.,TGTGCCAGCAGTGTAAGGCTAGTTGCGCACGAGCAGTACTTC,CASSVRLVAHEQYF
TRBV7-2,.,TRBJ2-2,TRBD1,TGTGCCAGCAGCCCAAGTGCCGGGACAGGGATCACCGGGGAGCTGTTTTTT,CASSPSAGTGITGELFF
TRBV7-9,many,TRBJ1-2,TRBD1,TGTGCCAGCAGTTTGGCCGGGACAGGGGACGGCTACACCTTC,CASSLAGTGDGYTF
TRBV5-1,.,TRBJ2-7,TRBD2,TGCGCCAGCAGCTTGGTATCTAGCGGGGGTGCCTACGAGCAGTACTTC,CASSLVSSGGAYEQYF
TRBV4-1,.,TRBJ2-3,.,TGCGCCAGCAGCCAAGTAAATAGTGGAGATACGCAGTATTTT,CASSQVNSGDTQYF
TRBV28,.,TRBJ2-5,.,TGTGCCAGCACCTCTGTTAATGAGCAGTACTTC,CASTSVNEQYF
TRBV5-5,.,TRBJ1-3,.,TGTGCCAGCAGCTTAGAGGTCACCTCTGGAAACACCATATATTTT,CASSLEVTSGNTIYF
TRBV7-2,.,TRBJ1-3,.,TGTGCCAGCAGCTTGGTTGGAAACACCATATATTTT,CASSLVGNTIYF
TRBV10-3,many,TRBJ2-7,.,TGTGCCATCAGTGAGTCGGGGTATAGCTCCGAGCAGTACTTC,CAISESGYSSEQYF
TRBV20-1,.,TRBJ1-4,.,TGCAGTGCTAGAGATCCCGGCGGCCCAACTAATGAAAAACTGTTTTTT,CSARDPGGPTNEKLFF
TRBV30,.,TRBJ2-5,TRBD2,TGTGCCTGGTCACAAGGACTAGCGGGAGGCCAAGAGACCCAGTACTTC,CAWSQGLAGGQETQYF
TRBV7-2,.,TRBJ2-1,.,TGTGCCAGCAGCTTATTACGGGGGGCCTGCAATGAGCAGTTCTTC,CASSLLRGACNEQFF
TRBV3-1,.,TRBJ2-3,TRBD2,TGTGCCACTACGGGGGGGACAGATACGCAGTATTTT,CATTGGTDTQYF
TRBV9,.,TRBJ2-4,.,TGTGCCAGCAGCGTAGTTCCGGGGGCCAAAAACATTCAGTACTTC,CASSVVPGAKNIQYF
TRBV3-1,.,TRBJ2-1,TRBD2,TGTGCCAGCAGCCCCCGCTTAGCGGGGGGGCTCTACAATGAGCAGTTCTTC,CASSPRLAGGLYNEQFF